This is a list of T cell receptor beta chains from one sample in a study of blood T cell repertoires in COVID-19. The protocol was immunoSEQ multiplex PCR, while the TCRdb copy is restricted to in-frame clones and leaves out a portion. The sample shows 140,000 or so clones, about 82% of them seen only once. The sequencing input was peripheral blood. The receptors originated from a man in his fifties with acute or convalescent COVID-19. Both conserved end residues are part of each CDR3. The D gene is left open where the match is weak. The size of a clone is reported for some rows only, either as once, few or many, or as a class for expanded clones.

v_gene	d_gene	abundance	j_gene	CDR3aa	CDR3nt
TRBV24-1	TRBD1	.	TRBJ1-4	CATSDKNRGLEKLFF	TGTGCCACCAGTGATAAAAACAGGGGGCTCGAAAAACTGTTTTTT
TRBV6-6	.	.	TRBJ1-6	CASSYQGPYNSPLHF	TGTGCCAGCAGTTACCAGGGCCCCTATAATTCACCCCTCCACTTT
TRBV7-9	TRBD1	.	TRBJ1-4	CASSLGDREHEKLFF	TGTGCCAGCAGCTTAGGGGACAGGGAACATGAAAAACTGTTTTTT
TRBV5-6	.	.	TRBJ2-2	CASSSTVNTGELFF	TGTGCCAGCAGCTCGACAGTGAACACCGGGGAGCTGTTTTTT
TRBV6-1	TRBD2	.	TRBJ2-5	CASSEAGTSGAGTQYF	TGTGCCAGCAGTGAGGCGGGGACTAGCGGGGCCGGGACCCAGTACTTC
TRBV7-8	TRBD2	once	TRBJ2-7	CASSLTSGGPPYEQYF	TGTGCCAGCAGCTTAACATCGGGAGGGCCTCCCTACGAGCAGTACTTC
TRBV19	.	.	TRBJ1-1	CASSIGMDGGSTEAFF	TGTGCCAGTAGTATAGGTATGGACGGGGGAAGCACTGAAGCTTTCTTT
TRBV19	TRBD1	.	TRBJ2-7	CASTPRDRVFEQYF	TGCGCCAGTACCCCCAGGGACAGGGTTTTCGAGCAGTACTTC
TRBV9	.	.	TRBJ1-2	CASSVEHNYGYTF	TGTGCCAGCAGCGTAGAACATAACTATGGCTACACCTTC
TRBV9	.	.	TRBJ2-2	CASGGLRDRSGELFF	TGTGCCAGCGGGGGACTCCGAGATAGGAGCGGGGAGCTGTTTTTT
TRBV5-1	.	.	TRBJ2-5	CASSLLMTGGQETQYF	TGCGCCAGCAGCTTGCTTATGACAGGCGGCCAAGAGACCCAGTACTTC
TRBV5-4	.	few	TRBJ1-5	CASSLNGGLAQPQHF	TGTGCCAGCAGCTTGAACGGGGGATTGGCTCAGCCCCAGCATTTT
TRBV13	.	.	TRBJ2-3	CASSLGGSGRITQYF	TGTGCCAGCAGCTTAGGGGGGTCAGGGCGGATTACGCAGTATTTT
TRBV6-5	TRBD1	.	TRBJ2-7	CATAQGANSYEQYF	TGTGCCACAGCCCAGGGGGCTAACTCCTACGAGCAGTACTTC
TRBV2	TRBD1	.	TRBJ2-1	CASSGPGGSIYNEQFF	TGTGCCAGCAGTGGACCAGGGGGTTCTATATACAATGAGCAGTTCTTC
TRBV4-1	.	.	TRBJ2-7	CASSQDENRKGYEQYF	TGCGCCAGCAGCCAAGATGAGAACAGAAAAGGCTACGAGCAGTACTTC
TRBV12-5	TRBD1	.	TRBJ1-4	CASGLVPTGDEKLFF	TGTGCTAGTGGTTTGGTACCAACAGGGGATGAAAAACTGTTTTTT
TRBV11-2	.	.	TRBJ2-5	CASSLATIQETQYF	TGTGCCAGCAGCTTAGCTACGATCCAAGAGACCCAGTACTTC
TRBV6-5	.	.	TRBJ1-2	CASSYQAGGWGYTF	TGTGCCAGCAGTTACCAAGCGGGGGGCTGGGGCTACACCTTC
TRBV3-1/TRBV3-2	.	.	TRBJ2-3	CASRDNDDTQYF	TGTGCCAGCAGGGACAATGATGATACGCAGTATTTT
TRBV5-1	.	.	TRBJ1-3	CASSLGAGAGNTIYF	TGCGCCAGCAGCTTGGGGGCAGGGGCTGGAAACACCATATATTTT
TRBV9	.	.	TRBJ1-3	CASSEEVGGGNTIYF	TGTGCCAGCAGCGAAGAGGTAGGGGGAGGAAACACCATATATTTT
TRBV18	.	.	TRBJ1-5	CASSLQESNQPQHF	TGTGCCAGCTCACTACAGGAAAGCAATCAGCCCCAGCATTTT
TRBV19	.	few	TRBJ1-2	CASSSQGNGYTF	TGTGCCAGTAGTTCACAGGGAAATGGCTACACCTTC
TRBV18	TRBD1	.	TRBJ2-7	CASSRPVGTGAYEQYF	TGTGCCAGCTCACGCCCGGTGGGGACAGGGGCCTACGAGCAGTACTTC
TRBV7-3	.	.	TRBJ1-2	CASSLEGRYGYTF	TGTGCCAGCAGCTTAGAGGGTCGCTATGGCTACACCTTC
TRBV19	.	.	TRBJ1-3	CASSWGVLENTIYF	TGTGCCAGTAGTTGGGGGGTTTTAGAAAACACCATATATTTT
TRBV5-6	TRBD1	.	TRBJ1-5	CASSTRQGWGPNQPQHF	TGTGCCAGCAGCACCCGACAGGGGTGGGGACCCAATCAGCCCCAGCATTTT
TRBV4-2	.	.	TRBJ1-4	CASSQENREKLFF	TGTGCCAGCAGCCAAGAAAACAGGGAAAAACTGTTTTTT